These T cell receptor beta chains were read from a single sample in a study of cytomegalovirus exposure and HLA in healthy donors. Profiled with immunoSEQ multiplex PCR; TCRdb holds only in-frame clones, not every one. The repertoire has roughly 180,000 clones, 75% to 85% of them found once; the top ten carry around 3.4%. Sequenced sample: PBMCs. These receptors originate from an older woman in good health and CMV-seropositive. The CDR3 runs from the conserved cysteine through the conserved F or W. A D gene is named only where the DNA matches it firmly. Only some rows state a clone size, as once, few, many or a class for expanded clones.

DNA | CDR3 | J | D | length | size | V
TGTGCCAGCAGCCACGAGTGGGACAGTTCCTACGAGCAGTACTTC | CASSHEWDSSYEQYF | TRBJ2-7 | TRBD1 | 15 | NA | TRBV5-5
TGTGCCAGCAGCGCGAGACTAGCGGGCCCCAATGAGCAGTTCTTC | CASSARLAGPNEQFF | TRBJ2-1 | TRBD2 | 15 | few | TRBV7-2
TGTGCCAGCAGTTACTCGACCGGGGGAAATGGCTACACCTTC | CASSYSTGGNGYTF | TRBJ1-2 | NA | 14 | NA | TRBV6-6
TGTGCCAGCAGCTCCGGACTAGCGAAGGCAGATACGCAGTATTTT | CASSSGLAKADTQYF | TRBJ2-3 | TRBD2 | 15 | NA | TRBV6-6
TGTGCCAGCAGCTTAGGCGGACAGCTTCAACAGCCCCAGCATTTT | CASSLGGQLQQPQHF | TRBJ1-5 | NA | 15 | NA | TRBV7-2
TGTGCCAGCAGAACAGGGGGAAGTTCCGGGGAGCAGTTCTTC | CASRTGGSSGEQFF | TRBJ2-1 | TRBD1 | 14 | NA | TRBV6-5
TGTGCCTGGAGGGGCGGGACTAGCGGGAGGAACACCGGGGAGCTGTTTTTT | CAWRGGTSGRNTGELFF | TRBJ2-2 | TRBD2 | 17 | NA | TRBV30
TGTGCCATCAGTGAGTCCAAGAACACTGAAGCTTTCTTT | CAISESKNTEAFF | TRBJ1-1 | NA | 13 | once | TRBV10-3
TGTGCCAGCAGTTTATCATTCTACGAGCAGTACTTC | CASSLSFYEQYF | TRBJ2-7 | NA | 12 | NA | TRBV28
TGTGCCAGCAGCCAGATAATCGGGACACTAAATCAGCCCCAGCATTTT | CASSQIIGTLNQPQHF | TRBJ1-5 | NA | 16 | NA | TRBV4-2
TGTGCCGGGGAGTGGGCTAGTGGGGAGACCCAGTACTTC | CAGEWASGETQYF | TRBJ2-5 | NA | 13 | NA | TRBV30
TGCGCCAGCAGCTTGTCGGGGACTGGAAACACCATATATTTT | CASSLSGTGNTIYF | TRBJ1-3 | NA | 14 | few | TRBV5-1
TGTGCCAGCAGGGCCGGGGGGAACAAAAACATTCAGTACTTC | CASRAGGNKNIQYF | TRBJ2-4 | TRBD2 | 14 | NA | TRBV5-5
TGTGCCTGGAGTGTGGCAGGGCGATACAATCAGCCCCAGCATTTT | CAWSVAGRYNQPQHF | TRBJ1-5 | NA | 15 | NA | TRBV30
TGTGCCAGCAGCCCCCGGTCGGGGAGGGGCACAGATACGCAGTATTTT | CASSPRSGRGTDTQYF | TRBJ2-3 | TRBD2 | 16 | once | TRBV11-1
TGTGCCAGCAGCCCCCGAGGCACAGATACGCAGTATTTT | CASSPRGTDTQYF | TRBJ2-3 | NA | 13 | NA | TRBV9
TGCGCCAGCAGCTTGGTCTGGGGGGAAACAGATACGCAGTATTTT | CASSLVWGETDTQYF | TRBJ2-3 | NA | 15 | NA | TRBV5-1
TGTGCCAGCGACCGGGACAGGGGTTCCTACGAGCAGTACTTC | CASDRDRGSYEQYF | TRBJ2-7 | TRBD1 | 14 | NA | TRBV7-9
TGTGCCAGCAGCTTAGGGACAGGGGGGGCAGATACGCAGTATTTT | CASSLGTGGADTQYF | TRBJ2-3 | TRBD1 | 15 | NA | TRBV7-2
TGTGCCAGCAGTTCAAACATCGGGACATTCTACGAGCAGTACTTC | CASSSNIGTFYEQYF | TRBJ2-7 | NA | 15 | NA | TRBV28
TGTGCCAGCAGTCCTCGACAGGGAAAGGGGAGCGGCTACACCTTC | CASSPRQGKGSGYTF | TRBJ1-2 | TRBD1 | 15 | NA | TRBV27
TGTGCCTGGAGTGTTGGACAGGCCGCAACTAATGAAAAACTGTTTTTT | CAWSVGQAATNEKLFF | TRBJ1-4 | TRBD1 | 16 | NA | TRBV30
TGCGCCAGCAGCCAAGTCAACTTGCTAGCGGCAGATACGCAGTATTTT | CASSQVNLLAADTQYF | TRBJ2-3 | TRBD2 | 16 | NA | TRBV4-1
TGCGCCAGCAGCTTGGAGGCACAGGGGTCCTCTGGCTACACCTTC | CASSLEAQGSSGYTF | TRBJ1-2 | TRBD1 | 15 | NA | TRBV5-1
TGTGCCAGCAGCCGACTGGGGGAGGTAGTGACCCAGTACTTC | CASSRLGEVVTQYF | TRBJ2-5 | NA | 14 | few | TRBV27
TGTGCCAGCAGGTTGACTAGCGGGGGCACAGATACGCAGTATTTT | CASRLTSGGTDTQYF | TRBJ2-3 | TRBD2 | 15 | few | TRBV7-2
TGTGCCTGGAGCCCCGGGAAAGAGACCCAGTACTTC | CAWSPGKETQYF | TRBJ2-5 | NA | 12 | NA | TRBV30
TGTGCCAGCAGCCAATCCCCGGTTTCGAGCTCCTACGAGCAGTACTTC | CASSQSPVSSSYEQYF | TRBJ2-7 | NA | 16 | NA | TRBV4-2
TGTGCCAGCAGTGAGGAGTGGCGGGATGAGCAGTTCTTC | CASSEEWRDEQFF | TRBJ2-1 | NA | 13 | NA | TRBV2
TGTGCCAGCAGCCCTGGGGGCTCAGGGGGACAGACCCAGTACTTC | CASSPGGSGGQTQYF | TRBJ2-5 | TRBD1 | 15 | few | TRBV9
TGCAGCGTTTGGGGGGGGGTGAACACTGAAGCTTTCTTT | CSVWGGVNTEAFF | TRBJ1-1 | NA | 13 | once | TRBV29-1
TGTGCCAGCAGGGAGAGGGTAACTGAAGCTTTCTTT | CASRERVTEAFF | TRBJ1-1 | NA | 12 | NA | TRBV28
TGTGCCAGCATCCCGGGGTGGTCGAACACCGGGGAGCTGTTTTTT | CASIPGWSNTGELFF | TRBJ2-2 | NA | 15 | few | TRBV19
TGTGCCAGTAGTATAGCGGACAGGCGGAACACTGAAGCTTTCTTT | CASSIADRRNTEAFF | TRBJ1-1 | TRBD1 | 15 | NA | TRBV19
TGTGCCATCAGTGAGTCGACTAGCGGGAGGTTCGGGGAGCAGTTCTTC | CAISESTSGRFGEQFF | TRBJ2-1 | TRBD2 | 16 | NA | TRBV10-3
TGTGCCAGCAGCTTCCTGGCCGTGGCCAATGAGCAGTTCTTC | CASSFLAVANEQFF | TRBJ2-1 | NA | 14 | few | TRBV5-4
TGCGCCAGCAGCTCCGACAGTTTTAACACTGAAGCTTTCTTT | CASSSDSFNTEAFF | TRBJ1-1 | NA | 14 | once | TRBV5-1
TGCAGCGTCAACAGGGGGATGAACACTGAAGCTTTCTTT | CSVNRGMNTEAFF | TRBJ1-1 | TRBD1 | 13 | NA | TRBV29-1
TGTGCCAGCAGCTTGGGTTCTAGCGGGGGCTGGGCAGATACGCAGTATTTT | CASSLGSSGGWADTQYF | TRBJ2-3 | TRBD2 | 17 | NA | TRBV7-2
TGTGCCAGCATTCAGGGTCTAATGAACACTGAAGCTTTCTTT | CASIQGLMNTEAFF | TRBJ1-1 | NA | 14 | NA | TRBV2
TGCAGCGTTGAATTGGGGGGATCCTACGAGCAGTACTTC | CSVELGGSYEQYF | TRBJ2-7 | NA | 13 | NA | TRBV29-1
TGTGCCAGTAGTACACAGGGGAGGCCCTACGAGCAGTACTTC | CASSTQGRPYEQYF | TRBJ2-7 | NA | 14 | NA | TRBV19
TGCGCCAGCAGCTTGGAGGGGCGAAGCTATGGCTACACCTTC | CASSLEGRSYGYTF | TRBJ1-2 | NA | 14 | NA | TRBV5-1
TGTGCCAGTAGTGGTACCATTAGCTCTGGAAACACCATATATTTT | CASSGTISSGNTIYF | TRBJ1-3 | NA | 15 | NA | TRBV19
TGTGCCAGTAGCCTAGCGGGAAACACAGATACGCAGTATTTT | CASSLAGNTDTQYF | TRBJ2-3 | TRBD2 | 14 | NA | TRBV19
TGTGCCAGCAGCCGCCCACAGGGGTCACGCTCCTACGAGCAGTACTTC | CASSRPQGSRSYEQYF | TRBJ2-7 | TRBD1 | 16 | NA | TRBV5-4
TGTGCCAGCACATTAGCGGGGGGGTTGACAGATACGCAGTATTTT | CASTLAGGLTDTQYF | TRBJ2-3 | TRBD2 | 15 | NA | TRBV2
TGTGCCAGCAGTCAAAAAACAGGGGGGTTTGGGGGCTACACCTTC | CASSQKTGGFGGYTF | TRBJ1-2 | TRBD1 | 15 | NA | TRBV28
TGTGCCGGCCAGAGCGGGTCCACAGATACGCAGTATTTT | CAGQSGSTDTQYF | TRBJ2-3 | NA | 13 | few | TRBV6-6
TGTGCCAGCAGCCCCCAGGGGGCAGTTCGGAGCACTGAAGCTTTCTTT | CASSPQGAVRSTEAFF | TRBJ1-1 | TRBD1 | 16 | NA | TRBV7-9
TGTGCCAGCAGCCGGGACTATCCCAGCTCCTACAATGAGCAGTTCTTC | CASSRDYPSSYNEQFF | TRBJ2-1 | TRBD2 | 16 | NA | TRBV28
TGTGCCACCCATTGGGGGACTCTCTCCTACGAGCAGTACTTC | CATHWGTLSYEQYF | TRBJ2-7 | NA | 14 | NA | TRBV6-1